Below, 22 T cell receptor beta chains from the same sample are listed, as sequenced in a study of vaccination effects on CD4 cells after COVID-19. Libraries were prepared by immunoSEQ multiplex PCR; TCRdb keeps only in-frame clonotypes and omits some of them. The top ten hold 1.4% of the sample, which has 27,000 or so clones, 80% to 90% seen once. No antigen has been identified for these receptors. ViraFEST used viral peptide pools to expand antigen-specific CD4+ T cells before sequencing. Subsequent to a culture period of 10 to 11 days, CD4+ T cells were isolated. Each participant received a vaccine that was either BNT162b2 or mRNA-1273, given as two doses. The specimen was CD4+ T cells from PBMCs cultured with HCoV-NL63 spike peptides, collected after COVID-19 vaccination. The receptors come from a human donor who received a COVID-19 vaccine. Some clones in this sample may be carry-over from other donors' samples.

This clone was counted between two and nine times. The chain couples TRBV12-2 to TRBJ2-7; the D segment call TRBD1 is taken from the table without a DNA check. TRBV12-2 is labeled a pseudogene. This CDR3 comprises 15 residues. This CDR3 is CASRPDRDLSYEQYV. In DNA form, the CDR3 reads TGTGCAAGTCGACCAGACAGGGACCTGTCCTACGAGCAGTACGTC.

V gene TRBV7-2 combines with J gene TRBJ1-2; the D is unclear. Trimming took off 7 bases at V and 7 bases at J, with 19 bases between the two ends. Germline V CDR1 and CDR2: SGHTA, FQGNSA. This CDR3 contains 14 residues. DNA for the CDR3: TGTGCCAGCACCTCGGGAGCTGTTTATCCTGGCTACACCTTC. Translating it yields CASTSGAVYPGYTF.

The V call is TRBV24-1, the J call TRBJ1-5, with 10 bases identical to TRBD1. The V gene's germline CDR1 is KGHDR and CDR2 SFDVKD. CDR3 length equals 18 residues. V lost 4 bases and J lost 5; bases outside the gene matches: 13. The CDR3 bases are TGTGCCACCAGTGACCGCGACGGAGGGACAGGGGAAGATCAGCCCCAGCATTTT. The encoded protein is CATSDRDGGTGEDQPQHF.

The chain joins TRBV5-1 to TRBJ1-4, with 8 bases lining up with TRBD1. The J segment lost 0 bases and the V segment lost 0 bases, leaving 7 bases of the junction unmatched. The CDR3 consists of 18 residues. CDR1 and CDR2 from the germline V gene are SGHRS and YFSETQ. CDR3 sequence reads: CASSLAGTGSPTNEKLFF. The CDR3 region has the DNA TGCGCCAGCAGCTTGGCTGGGACAGGTTCCCCAACTAATGAAAAACTGTTTTTT.

The chain employs TRBV14 and TRBJ1-3; possible D gene TRBD1, 6 bases. Trimming shortened V by 3 bases and J by 7 bases, and 13 bases separated the two germline ends. This CDR3 has 14 amino acids. Germline lookup yields CDR1 SGHDN and CDR2 FVKESK. The CDR3 DNA is TGTGCCAGCAGCCACACAGGGTCCCCGAACACCATATATTTT. Translating it yields CASSHTGSPNTIYF.

The chain uses TRBV19 and TRBJ2-5; TRBD1 might be the D (6 bases). The CDR3 is made up of 14 amino acids. CDR1 and CDR2 (germline): LNHDA, SQIVND (reference sequence). Trimming shortened V by 7 bases and J by 4 bases, and 16 bases separated the two germline ends. CDR3 coding DNA: TGTGCCAGTACCCCGTCAGGGGTAGGAGAGACCCAGTACTTC. This encodes CASTPSGVGETQYF.

The genes are TRBV5-6 and TRBJ1-6, with 9 positions matching TRBD1. The length of the CDR3 is 18 residues. Looked up from germline, CDR1 is SGHDT and CDR2 is YYEEEE. Trimming at V came to 4 bases and at J to 7 bases, leaving 15 bases not matched to a gene. The CDR3 bases are TGTGCCAGCAGCCTGAACCGGGACAGGGTGGGTGGCAATTCACCCCTCCACTTT. Its protein product is CASSLNRDRVGGNSPLHF.

The V call is TRBV28, the J call TRBJ2-7, with D perhaps being TRBD1 or TRBD2 (5 bases each). Trimming removed 5 bases from V and 4 bases from J, with 15 bases in between. The CDR3 contains 14 residues. The germline V gene has CDR1 MDHEN and CDR2 SYDVKM. The CDR3 sequence is CASSAGTEKYEQYV. The CDR3 coding sequence is TGTGCCAGCAGTGCCGGGACGGAAAAATACGAGCAGTACGTC.

CDR3 loop: CASSPDSAPKGLGYTF. DNA for the CDR3: TGTGCCAGCTCCCCGGACAGCGCACCCAAAGGTCTTGGCTACACCTTC. The chain combines TRBV18 with TRBJ1-2; D might be TRBD1 (6 bases). The germline gives CDR1 KGHSH, CDR2 LQKENI. The length of the CDR3 is 16 residues. V lost 6 bases and J 7 bases, leaving 24 bases between the germline ends.

In its sample, this clone was seen once. This rearrangement joins TRBV12-3 or TRBV12-4 to TRBJ1-2, with D uncertain. V lost 10 bases to trimming and J lost 4 bases, with 16 bases between them. This CDR3 region has 13 residues. The CDR3 nucleotides are TGTGCCATCCGGGGAGGGAAATCCTATGGCTACACCTTC. This gives the protein CAIRGGKSYGYTF.

V and J are TRBV18 and TRBJ2-2; TRBD1 might be the D (6 bases). This CDR3 is built from 16 residues. The ends were cut back, 6 bases at V and 0 bases at J, with 14 bases in the middle. Germline V gene lookup returns CDR1 KGHSH and CDR2 LQKENI. This chain's CDR3 is CASSRDRIPNTGELFF. CDR3 DNA sequence: TGTGCCAGCTCCAGAGACAGGATACCGAACACCGGGGAGCTGTTTTTT.

The chain recombines TRBV12-5 with TRBJ2-1; D is perhaps TRBD1 or TRBD2 (6 bases each). Trimming pared 0 bases from V and 6 bases from J, leaving 21 bases between. CDR3 size: 18 residues. Germline assignment: CDR1 LGHNT and CDR2 FRNRAP. The CDR3 nucleotides are TGTGCTAGTGGTTTGGTACAGCCGGGCTTTAAGGGGGGCAATGAGCAGTTCTTC. This encodes CASGLVQPGFKGGNEQFF.

CDR3 in DNA: TGTGCCAGTAGTCTTAAAGCGGGAGTCTCCTACGAGCAGTACTTC. Its protein is CASSLKAGVSYEQYF. The V gene is TRBV19, the J gene TRBJ2-7, with TRBD2 matching 8 bases. Trimming cost V 5 bases and J 0 bases; bases outside gene matches: 6. The CDR3 is 15 amino acids. CDR1 and CDR2 (germline): LNHDA, SQIVND (reference sequence).

The chain recombines TRBV7-6 with TRBJ2-1; a weak D match, TRBD1 (5 bases). V shed 3 bases and J shed 2 bases, with 11 bases lying between them. Germline-derived CDR1 and CDR2 are SGHVS and FNYEAQ. The CDR3 runs to 15 residues. CDR3 in DNA: TGTGCCAGCAGCTTCGACAGTGCCCCCTACAATGAGCAGTTCTTC. This sequence encodes CASSFDSAPYNEQFF. The full variable domain, with the rest looked up from reference TRBV7-6 and TRBJ2-1, is GAGVSQSPRYKVTKRGQDVALRCDPISGHVSLYWYRQALGQGPEFLTYFNYEAQQDKSGLPNDRFSAERPEGSISTLTIQRTEQRDSAMYRCASSFDSAPYNEQFFGPGTRLTVL.

This chain joins TRBV5-4 and TRBJ2-2; 7 bases are a match to TRBD1. Germline V gene sequence: CDR1 SGHNT, CDR2 YYREEE (reference sequence). The ends lost 4 bases at V and 0 bases at J; junction bases unmatched: 3. The CDR3 runs 15 residues. This chain's CDR3 is CASSPGTANTGELFF. The CDR3 nucleotides are TGTGCCAGCAGCCCCGGGACAGCGAACACCGGGGAGCTGTTTTTT.

This clone came up a few times. As DNA, the CDR3 is TGTGCCAGCAGCAAAAGCGGGGGGCGGGATGAGCAGTTCTTC. Translating it yields CASSKSGGRDEQFF. V gene TRBV3-1 (or the pseudogene TRBV3-2) combines with J gene TRBJ2-1; 9 bases fit TRBD2. The CDR3 extends over 14 amino acids. V was pared by 5 bases and J by 8 bases, with 7 bases of the junction left unmatched. Germline V CDR1 and CDR2: LGHDT, YNNKEL (reference sequence).

The chain couples TRBV18 to TRBJ2-7; D is ambiguous. V lost 1 base to trimming and J lost 6 bases, with 13 bases between them. Germline CDR1 KGHSH, CDR2 LQKENI. The CDR3 runs to 14 residues. CDR3 loop: CASSPRQGTSEQYV. CDR3 sequence (DNA): TGTGCCAGCTCACCACGACAAGGTACCTCCGAGCAGTACGTC.

The rearrangement uses TRBV29-1 and TRBJ1-1, with 9 bases lining up with TRBD1. Trimming took 6 bases from V and 4 from J; bases not matched to a gene: 12. This CDR3 has 15 amino acids. Germline values: CDR1 SQVTM, CDR2 ANQGSEA. CDR3 in amino acids: CSVARTGELSTEAFF. The CDR3 region has the DNA TGCAGCGTCGCGAGGACAGGGGAGTTAAGCACTGAAGCTTTCTTT. Full variable domain (remainder filled in from reference TRBV29-1 and TRBJ1-1): SAVISQKPSRDICQRGTSLTIQCQVDSQVTMMFWYRQQPGQSLTLIATANQGSEATYESGFVIDKFPISRPNLTFSTLTVSNMSPEDSSIYLCSVARTGELSTEAFFGQGTRLTVV.

V usage is TRBV4-3 and J usage is TRBJ1-2, with no clear D. CDR3 size: 12 residues. Germline V CDR1 and CDR2: LGHNA, YSLEER. V was trimmed by 0 bases and J by 3 bases, leaving 2 bases between them. The CDR3 nucleotides are TGCGCCAGCAGCCAAGATTACTATGGCTACACCTTC. Translating it yields CASSQDYYGYTF.

The chain couples TRBV9 to TRBJ1-4; perhaps TRBD1 as D (5 bases). V lost 3 bases and J 6 bases, leaving 12 bases between the germline ends. Germline V CDR1 and CDR2: SGDLS, YYNGEE. This CDR3 is 14 amino acids long. CDR3: CASSDGTADEKLFF. DNA of the CDR3: TGTGCCAGCAGCGACGGGACTGCTGATGAAAAACTGTTTTTT.

This clone was seen a handful of times. The chain combines TRBV25-1 with TRBJ1-2, with unresolved D. The CDR3 has 14 residues. The germline CDR1 and CDR2 sequences are MGHDK and SYGVNS. Trimming took off 6 bases at V and 3 bases at J, with 14 bases between the two ends. The CDR3 here is CASRGLLSDYGYTF. CDR3 bases: TGTGCCAGCAGGGGTCTATTAAGCGACTATGGCTACACCTTC.

This chain links TRBV7-9 with TRBJ2-7; TRBD2 is a possible D gene (5 bases). Trimming pared 4 bases from V and 2 bases from J, leaving 15 bases between. From germline, CDR1 is SEHNR and CDR2 FQNEAQ (reference sequence). This CDR3 is 15 amino acids long. The CDR3 region is CASSSSGEGAYEQYV. The CDR3 DNA reads as TGTGCCAGCAGCTCAAGCGGAGAGGGCGCCTACGAGCAGTACGTC.